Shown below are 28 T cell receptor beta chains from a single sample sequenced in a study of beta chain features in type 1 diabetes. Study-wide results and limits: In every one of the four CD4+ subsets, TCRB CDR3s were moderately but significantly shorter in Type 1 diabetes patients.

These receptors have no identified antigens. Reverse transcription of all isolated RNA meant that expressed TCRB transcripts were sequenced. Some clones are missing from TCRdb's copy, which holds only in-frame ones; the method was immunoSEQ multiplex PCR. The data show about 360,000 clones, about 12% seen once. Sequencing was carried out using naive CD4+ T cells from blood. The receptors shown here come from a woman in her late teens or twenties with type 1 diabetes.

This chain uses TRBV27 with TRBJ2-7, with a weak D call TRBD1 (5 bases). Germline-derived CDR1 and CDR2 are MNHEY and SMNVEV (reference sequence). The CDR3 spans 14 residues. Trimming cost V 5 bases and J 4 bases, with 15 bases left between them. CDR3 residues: CASSTPGPLYEQYF. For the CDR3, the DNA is TGTGCCAGCAGTACGCCAGGGCCCCTATACGAGCAGTACTTC.

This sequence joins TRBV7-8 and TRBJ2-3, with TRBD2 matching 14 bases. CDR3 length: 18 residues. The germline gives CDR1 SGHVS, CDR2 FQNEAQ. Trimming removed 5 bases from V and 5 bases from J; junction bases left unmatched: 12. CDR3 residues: CASSGRGTSGSGKDTQYF. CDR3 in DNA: TGTGCCAGCAGCGGACGCGGGACTAGCGGGAGTGGGAAAGATACGCAGTATTTT.

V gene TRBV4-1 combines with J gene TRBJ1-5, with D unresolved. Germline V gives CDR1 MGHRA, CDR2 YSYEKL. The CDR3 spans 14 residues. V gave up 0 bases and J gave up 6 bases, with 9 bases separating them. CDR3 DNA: TGCGCCAGCAGCCAAGATCCGTTGGCTCAGCCCCAGCATTTT. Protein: CASSQDPLAQPQHF.

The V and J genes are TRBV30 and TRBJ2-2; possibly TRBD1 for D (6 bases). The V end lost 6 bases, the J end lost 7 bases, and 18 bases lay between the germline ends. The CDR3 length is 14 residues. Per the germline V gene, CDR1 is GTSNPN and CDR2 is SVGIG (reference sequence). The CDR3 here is CACQQGGRDGELFF. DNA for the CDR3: TGTGCCTGTCAACAGGGCGGTCGGGACGGGGAGCTGTTTTTT.

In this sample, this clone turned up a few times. CDR3 loop: CASSIKRGNEQFF. The CDR3 coding sequence is TGTGCCAGCAGCATCAAGCGGGGCAATGAGCAGTTCTTC. The rearrangement joins TRBV7-9 to TRBJ2-1; 7 nucleotides line up with TRBD2. Per the germline V gene, CDR1 is SEHNR and CDR2 is FQNEAQ (reference sequence). This CDR3 region has 13 residues. V lost 5 bases and J lost 6; bases outside the gene matches: 4.

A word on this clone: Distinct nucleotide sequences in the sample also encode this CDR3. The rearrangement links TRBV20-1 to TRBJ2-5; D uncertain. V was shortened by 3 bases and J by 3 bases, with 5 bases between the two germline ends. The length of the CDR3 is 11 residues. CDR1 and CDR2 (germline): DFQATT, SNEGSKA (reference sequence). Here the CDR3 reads CSASPEETQYF. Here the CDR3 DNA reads TGCAGTGCTAGTCCGGAAGAGACCCAGTACTTC.

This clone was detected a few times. The CDR3 nucleotides read TGTGCCAATTCAAATGAGCAGTTCTTC. Its translation is CANSNEQFF. This chain links TRBV28 with TRBJ2-1; D is unresolved. V gave up 10 bases and J gave up 7 bases, with 5 bases separating them. Looked up from germline, CDR1 is MDHEN and CDR2 is SYDVKM. This CDR3 has 9 residues.

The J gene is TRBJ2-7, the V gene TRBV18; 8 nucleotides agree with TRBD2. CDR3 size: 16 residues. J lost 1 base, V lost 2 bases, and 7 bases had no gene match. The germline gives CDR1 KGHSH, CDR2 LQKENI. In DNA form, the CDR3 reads TGTGCCAGCTCACCAGGGATCACTAGCGGTTCCTACGAGCAGTACTTC. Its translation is CASSPGITSGSYEQYF.

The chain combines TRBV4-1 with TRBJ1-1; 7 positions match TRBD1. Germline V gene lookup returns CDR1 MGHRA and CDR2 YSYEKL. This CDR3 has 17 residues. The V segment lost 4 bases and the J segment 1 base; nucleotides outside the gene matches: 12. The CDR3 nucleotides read TGCGCCAGCAGCCGGCTCATAGACAGGGCGGGGAACACTGAAGCTTTCTTT. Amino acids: CASSRLIDRAGNTEAFF.

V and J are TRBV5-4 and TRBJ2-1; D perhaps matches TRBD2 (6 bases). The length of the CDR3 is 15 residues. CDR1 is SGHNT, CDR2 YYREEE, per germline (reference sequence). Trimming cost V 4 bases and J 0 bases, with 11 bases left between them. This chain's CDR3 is CASSPGGSSYNEQFF. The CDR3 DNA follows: TGTGCCAGCAGCCCCGGAGGGAGCTCCTACAATGAGCAGTTCTTC.

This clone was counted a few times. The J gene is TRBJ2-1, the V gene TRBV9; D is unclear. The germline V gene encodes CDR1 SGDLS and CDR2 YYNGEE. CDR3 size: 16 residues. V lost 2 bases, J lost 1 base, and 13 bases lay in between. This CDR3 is CASSVYHIPSYNEQFF. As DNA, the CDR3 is TGTGCCAGCAGCGTTTACCACATACCTTCCTACAATGAGCAGTTCTTC.

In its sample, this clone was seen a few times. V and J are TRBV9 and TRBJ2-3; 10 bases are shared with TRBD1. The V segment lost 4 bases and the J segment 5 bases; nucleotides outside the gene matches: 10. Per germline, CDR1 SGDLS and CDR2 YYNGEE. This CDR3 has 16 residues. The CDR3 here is CASSPDDRGRGDTQYF. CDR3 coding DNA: TGTGCCAGCAGCCCCGACGACAGGGGGCGGGGAGATACGCAGTATTTT.

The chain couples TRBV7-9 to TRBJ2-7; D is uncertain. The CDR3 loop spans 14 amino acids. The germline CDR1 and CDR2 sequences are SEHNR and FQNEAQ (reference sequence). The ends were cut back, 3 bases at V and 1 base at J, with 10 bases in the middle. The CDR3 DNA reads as TGTGCCAGCAGCTTCTGGGTCGGGTCCTACGAGCAGTACTTC. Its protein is CASSFWVGSYEQYF.

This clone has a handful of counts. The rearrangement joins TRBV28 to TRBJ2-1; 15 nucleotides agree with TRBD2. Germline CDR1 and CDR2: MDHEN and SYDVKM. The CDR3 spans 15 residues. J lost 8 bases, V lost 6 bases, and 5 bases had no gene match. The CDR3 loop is CASSPGTSGRHEQFF. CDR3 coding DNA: TGTGCCAGCAGCCCCGGGACTAGCGGGAGGCATGAGCAGTTCTTC.

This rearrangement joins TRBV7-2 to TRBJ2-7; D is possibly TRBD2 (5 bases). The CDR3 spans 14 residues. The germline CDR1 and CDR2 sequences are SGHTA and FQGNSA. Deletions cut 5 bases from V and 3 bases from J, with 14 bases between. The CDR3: CASSPIDGVYEQYF. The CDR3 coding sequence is TGTGCCAGCAGCCCTATCGACGGGGTCTACGAGCAGTACTTC.

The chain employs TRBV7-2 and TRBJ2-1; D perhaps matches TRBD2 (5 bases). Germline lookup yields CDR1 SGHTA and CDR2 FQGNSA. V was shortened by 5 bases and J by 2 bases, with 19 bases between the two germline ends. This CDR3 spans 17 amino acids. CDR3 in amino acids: CASSPPMTTLTYNEQFF. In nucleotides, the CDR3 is TGTGCCAGCAGCCCCCCCATGACTACACTCACCTACAATGAGCAGTTCTTC.

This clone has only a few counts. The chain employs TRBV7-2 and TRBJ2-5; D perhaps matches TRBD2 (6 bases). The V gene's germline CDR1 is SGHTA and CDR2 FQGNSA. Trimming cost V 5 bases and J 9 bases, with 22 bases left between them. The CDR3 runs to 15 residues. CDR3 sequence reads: CASSVGTPGAAAQYF. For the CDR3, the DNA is TGTGCCAGCAGCGTAGGGACTCCCGGTGCAGCGGCCCAGTACTTC.

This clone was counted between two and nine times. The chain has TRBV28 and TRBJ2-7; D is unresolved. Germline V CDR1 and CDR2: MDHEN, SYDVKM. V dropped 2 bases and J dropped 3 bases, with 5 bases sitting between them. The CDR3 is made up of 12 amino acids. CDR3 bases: TGTGCCAGCAGTTTACTCGTCTACGAGCAGTACTTC. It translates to CASSLLVYEQYF.

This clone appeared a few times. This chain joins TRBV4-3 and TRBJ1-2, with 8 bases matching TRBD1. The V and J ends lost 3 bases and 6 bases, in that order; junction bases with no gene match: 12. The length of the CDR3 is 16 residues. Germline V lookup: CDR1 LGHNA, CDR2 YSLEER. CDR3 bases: TGCGCCAGCAGCCATCCCGGACAGGGCGCTGGCCATGGCTACACCTTC. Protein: CASSHPGQGAGHGYTF.

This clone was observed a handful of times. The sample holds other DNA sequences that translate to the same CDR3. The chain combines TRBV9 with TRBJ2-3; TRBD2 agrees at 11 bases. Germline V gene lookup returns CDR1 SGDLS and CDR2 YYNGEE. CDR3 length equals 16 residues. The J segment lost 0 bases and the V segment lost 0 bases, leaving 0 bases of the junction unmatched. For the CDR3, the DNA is TGTGCCAGCAGCGTAGGGACTAGCGGGAGCACAGATACGCAGTATTTT. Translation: CASSVGTSGSTDTQYF.

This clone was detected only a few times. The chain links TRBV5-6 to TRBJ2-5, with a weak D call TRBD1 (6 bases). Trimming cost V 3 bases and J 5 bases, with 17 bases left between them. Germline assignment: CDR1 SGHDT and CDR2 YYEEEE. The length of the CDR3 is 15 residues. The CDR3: CASSSEPTRGETQYF. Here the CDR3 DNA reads TGTGCCAGCAGCTCCGAACCCACTAGGGGGGAGACCCAGTACTTC.

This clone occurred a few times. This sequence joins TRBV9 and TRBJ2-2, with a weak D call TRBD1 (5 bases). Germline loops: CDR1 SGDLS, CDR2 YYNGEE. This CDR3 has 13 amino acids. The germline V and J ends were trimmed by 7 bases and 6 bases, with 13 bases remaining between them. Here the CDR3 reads CASGASPSGELFF. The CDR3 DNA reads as TGTGCCAGCGGGGCCAGCCCATCCGGGGAGCTGTTTTTT. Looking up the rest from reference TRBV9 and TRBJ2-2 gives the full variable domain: DSGVTQTPKHLITATGQRVTLRCSPRSGDLSVYWYQQSLDQGLQFLIQYYNGEERAKGNILERFSAQQFPDLHSELNLSSLELGDSALYFCASGASPSGELFFGEGSRLTVL.

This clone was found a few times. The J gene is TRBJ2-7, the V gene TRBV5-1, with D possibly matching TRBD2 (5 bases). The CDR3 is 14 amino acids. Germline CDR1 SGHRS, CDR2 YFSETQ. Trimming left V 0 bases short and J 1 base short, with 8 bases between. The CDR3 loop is CASSLGTHSYEQYF. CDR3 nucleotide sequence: TGCGCCAGCAGCTTGGGGACTCATTCCTACGAGCAGTACTTC.

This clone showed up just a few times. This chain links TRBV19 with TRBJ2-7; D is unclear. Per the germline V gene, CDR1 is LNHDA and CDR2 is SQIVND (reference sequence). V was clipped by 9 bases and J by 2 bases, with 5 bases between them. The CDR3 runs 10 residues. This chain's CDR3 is CASVTYEQYF. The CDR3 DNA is TGTGCCAGCGTAACCTACGAGCAGTACTTC.

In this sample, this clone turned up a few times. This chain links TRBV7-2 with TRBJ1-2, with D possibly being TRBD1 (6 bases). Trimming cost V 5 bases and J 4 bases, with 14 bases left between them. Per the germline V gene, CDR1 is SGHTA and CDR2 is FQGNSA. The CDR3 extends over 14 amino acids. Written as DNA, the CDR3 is TGTGCCAGCAGCCTAACAGGGAACGGCTATGGCTACACCTTC. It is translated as CASSLTGNGYGYTF.

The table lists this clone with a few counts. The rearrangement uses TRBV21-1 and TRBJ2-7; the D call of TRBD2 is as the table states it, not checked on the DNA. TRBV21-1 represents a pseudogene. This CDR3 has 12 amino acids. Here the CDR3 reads CASSTSRGVQYF. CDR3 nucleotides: TGTGCCAGCAGCACCAGTCGGGGAGTGCAGTACTTC.

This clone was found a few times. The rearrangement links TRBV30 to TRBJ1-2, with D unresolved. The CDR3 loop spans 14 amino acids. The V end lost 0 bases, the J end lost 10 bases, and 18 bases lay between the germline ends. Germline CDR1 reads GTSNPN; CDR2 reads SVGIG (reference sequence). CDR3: CAWSVRRSSIDYTF. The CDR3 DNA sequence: TGTGCCTGGAGTGTACGTAGGAGTTCGATTGACTACACCTTC.

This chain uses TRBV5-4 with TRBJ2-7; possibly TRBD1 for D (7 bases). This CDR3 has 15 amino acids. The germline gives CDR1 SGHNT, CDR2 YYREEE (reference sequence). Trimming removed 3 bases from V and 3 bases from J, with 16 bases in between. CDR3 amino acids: CASSWGGQDRYEQYF. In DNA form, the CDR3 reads TGTGCCAGCAGCTGGGGAGGACAGGACCGCTACGAGCAGTACTTC.